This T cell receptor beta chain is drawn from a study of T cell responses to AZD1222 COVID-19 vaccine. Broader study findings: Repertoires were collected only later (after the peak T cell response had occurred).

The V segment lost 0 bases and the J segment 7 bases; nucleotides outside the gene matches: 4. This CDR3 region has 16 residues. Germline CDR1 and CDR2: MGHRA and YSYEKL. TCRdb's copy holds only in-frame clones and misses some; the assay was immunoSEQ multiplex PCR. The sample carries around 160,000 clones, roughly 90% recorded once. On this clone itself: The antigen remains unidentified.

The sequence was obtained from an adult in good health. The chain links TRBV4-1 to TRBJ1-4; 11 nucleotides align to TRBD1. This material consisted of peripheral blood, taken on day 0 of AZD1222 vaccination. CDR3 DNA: TGCGCCAGCAGCCAAGATCTTGGGACAGGGGGTGAAAAACTGTTTTTT. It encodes CASSQDLGTGGEKLFF.